Listed below are T cell receptor beta chains from one sample, sequenced in a study of blood T cell repertoires in COVID-19. Clones were read by immunoSEQ multiplex PCR, and TCRdb kept only the in-frame ones, dropping some. Of some 270,000 clones in the sample, over 80% were seen once. Sequencing was carried out using PBMCs or T cells enriched from blood (not recorded which). The receptors were sampled from a woman in her thirties or forties who had been exposed to COVID-19. CDR3s include the opening cysteine and the closing phenylalanine or tryptophan. A D gene is named only where the DNA matches it firmly. Size is omitted from some rows. Given values are once, few, many or a class for expanded clones.

clone_size	v_call	j_call	cdr3_length	d_call	cdr3_aa	cdr3_nt
few	TRBV30	TRBJ1-2	11	NA	CAWSVRDGYTF	TGTGCCTGGAGTGTACGGGATGGCTACACCTTC
NA	TRBV5-6	TRBJ2-7	13	NA	CASQRGWSYEQYF	TGTGCCAGCCAGAGGGGGTGGTCCTACGAGCAGTACTTC
NA	TRBV9	TRBJ1-2	16	TRBD1	CASSVGDSGGHYGYTF	TGTGCCAGCAGCGTAGGGGACAGTGGGGGCCACTATGGCTACACCTTC
NA	TRBV19	TRBJ2-3	14	TRBD1	CASSTGQAGDTQYF	TGTGCCAGTAGTACAGGACAGGCGGGAGATACGCAGTATTTT
NA	TRBV6-5	TRBJ1-4	15	TRBD1	CASSPYRGVGEKLFF	TGTGCCAGCAGTCCATACAGGGGGGTGGGTGAAAAACTGTTTTTT
NA	TRBV14	TRBJ2-5	14	TRBD2	CASSQGYGGETQYF	TGTGCCAGCAGCCAAGGGTACGGGGGGGAGACCCAGTACTTC
NA	TRBV10-3	TRBJ2-2	15	TRBD2	CAISDLAGSTGELFF	TGTGCCATCAGTGACCTAGCGGGGTCCACCGGGGAGCTGTTTTTT
NA	TRBV27	TRBJ1-2	12	NA	CASSLGGRSYTF	TGTGCCAGCAGTTTAGGAGGCAGGAGCTACACCTTC
few	TRBV7-2	TRBJ2-2	14	TRBD1	CASSLSTGAGELFF	TGTGCCAGCAGCTTAAGTACAGGGGCCGGGGAGCTGTTTTTT
NA	TRBV19	TRBJ1-5	16	TRBD1	CASTAGTGGAWQPQHF	TGTGCCAGTACCGCCGGGACAGGGGGCGCATGGCAGCCCCAGCATTTT
NA	TRBV7-8	TRBJ1-5	14	TRBD1	CASSKGASNQPQHF	TGTGCCAGCAGCAAGGGGGCAAGCAATCAGCCCCAGCATTTT
NA	TRBV6-6	TRBJ2-1	13	NA	CASSYSRFGEQFF	TGTGCCAGCAGTTACTCCCGGTTCGGTGAGCAGTTCTTC
NA	TRBV4-1	TRBJ2-7	14	NA	CASSSWGASYEQYF	TGCGCCAGCAGCTCATGGGGCGCATCCTACGAGCAGTACTTC
NA	TRBV7-3	TRBJ1-1	15	NA	CASSLTSAGATEAFF	TGTGCCAGCAGCTTAACGTCGGCAGGGGCCACTGAAGCTTTCTTT
NA	TRBV4-1	TRBJ1-5	15	TRBD1	CASSRGQGANQPQHF	TGCGCCAGCAGCCGGGGACAGGGGGCAAATCAGCCCCAGCATTTT
once	TRBV10-3	TRBJ2-3	14	TRBD2	CAISDSRRGDTQYF	TGTGCCATCAGTGACTCTAGGCGGGGGGATACGCAGTATTTT
NA	TRBV14	TRBJ1-2	18	TRBD1	CASSQFMGQGPLLYGYTF	TGTGCCAGCAGCCAATTTATGGGACAGGGACCCCTTCTATATGGCTACACCTTC
NA	TRBV30	TRBJ1-5	14	NA	CAWSRGEVPQPQHF	TGTGCCTGGAGCAGGGGCGAGGTACCCCAGCCCCAGCATTTT
NA	TRBV9	TRBJ2-3	16	TRBD1	CASSANRDSNTDTQYF	TGTGCCAGCAGCGCAAACCGGGACAGCAACACAGATACGCAGTATTTT
NA	TRBV25-1	TRBJ2-1	17	TRBD2	CASSELVSGGVRVEQFF	TGTGCCAGCAGTGAATTAGTTAGCGGGGGGGTTAGAGTTGAGCAGTTCTTC
NA	TRBV6-1	TRBJ1-6	15	TRBD1	CASSELGTGNSPLHF	TGTGCCAGCAGTGAACTGGGGACAGGAAATTCACCCCTCCACTTT
NA	TRBV4-3	TRBJ1-2	17	TRBD1	CASSSSPGQMTYVGYTF	TGCGCCAGCAGCTCATCACCGGGACAGATGACCTATGTTGGCTACACCTTC
NA	TRBV7-2	TRBJ1-1	16	NA	CASSRRAQGGITEAFF	TGTGCCAGCAGTCGCCGCGCCCAGGGAGGGATTACTGAAGCTTTCTTT
NA	TRBV4-1	TRBJ1-6	17	TRBD1	CASSQAHRGRGISPLHF	TGCGCCAGCAGCCAAGCGCACAGGGGAAGAGGTATTTCGCCCCTCCACTTT
NA	TRBV5-8	TRBJ1-6	16	NA	CASSPLPGGYNSPLHF	TGTGCCAGCAGCCCGCTACCGGGGGGTTATAATTCACCCCTCCACTTT
NA	TRBV4-1	TRBJ2-1	17	TRBD2	CASRQQPLAGDLGEQFF	TGCGCCAGCAGACAGCAACCTCTAGCGGGAGATTTGGGTGAGCAGTTCTTC
once	TRBV15	TRBJ2-6	17	TRBD1	CATSVRGRSYGANVLTF	TGTGCCACCAGCGTTAGGGGGCGCAGTTATGGGGCCAACGTCCTGACTTTC
many	TRBV25-1	TRBJ1-1	15	NA	CASSKIQEMNTEAFF	TGTGCCAGCAGCAAAATACAGGAGATGAACACTGAAGCTTTCTTT
NA	TRBV28	TRBJ1-2	13	NA	CASYLTGFGGYTF	TGTGCCAGTTACCTTACAGGGTTCGGGGGCTACACCTTC
NA	TRBV9	TRBJ2-3	17	TRBD2	CASSVGGGGPPTDTQYF	TGTGCCAGCAGCGTAGGGGGCGGGGGGCCCCCGACAGATACGCAGTATTTT
NA	TRBV27	TRBJ1-1	13	NA	CASSSRENTEAFF	TGTGCCAGCTCCAGCAGGGAGAACACTGAAGCTTTCTTT
NA	TRBV28	TRBJ1-2	15	TRBD1	CASIDRGFPNYGYTF	TGTGCCAGCATCGACAGGGGATTTCCTAACTATGGCTACACCTTC
NA	TRBV19	TRBJ1-5	14	TRBD1	CASSTRQGTQPQHF	TGTGCCAGTAGTACCAGACAGGGTACTCAGCCCCAGCATTTT
NA	TRBV6-1	TRBJ2-3	14	NA	CASSEYSSTDTQYF	TGTGCCAGCAGTGAGTACTCTAGCACAGATACGCAGTATTTT
NA	TRBV7-3	TRBJ2-2	15	NA	CASSLLQGNTGELFF	TGTGCCAGCAGCTTACTCCAGGGGAACACCGGGGAGCTGTTTTTT
NA	TRBV2	TRBJ2-5	13	NA	CASRPSGQETQYF	TGTGCCAGCAGACCCAGCGGGCAAGAGACCCAGTACTTC
NA	TRBV12-3/TRBV12-4	TRBJ1-1	13	NA	CASSPVRNTEAFF	TGTGCCAGCAGTCCGGTAAGGAACACTGAAGCTTTCTTT